These 29 T cell receptor beta chains were sequenced from one sample in a study of early T cells in non-severe SARS-CoV-2 infection. TCRdb re-called the 5' RACE reads through MiXCR, storing one row per CDR3 protein. In the table there are roughly 70,000 distinct CDR3 sequences, over 20% of which are singletons. The sample consisted of whole blood, taken at baseline. The receptors come from an adult who was a healthcare worker with PCR-confirmed SARS-CoV-2 infection or an uninfected control (not recorded which).

This clonotype was observed a handful of times. The conserved final phenylalanine or tryptophan is absent from the CDR3, which likely points to a read error. The rearrangement joins TRBV20-1 to TRBJ2-3; 12 bases map to TRBD2. V was clipped by 6 bases and J by 4 bases; unmatched bases: 8. The V gene's germline CDR1 is DFQATT and CDR2 SNEGSKA (reference sequence). The CDR3 is 15 residues long. CDR3 protein: CSADGLAGTPDTQYS. The DNA for the CDR3 is TGCAGTGCCGACGGACTAGCGGGGACGCCAGATACGCAGTATTCT.

The chain links TRBV5-5 to TRBJ1-2; no reliable D call. Deletions cut 0 bases from V and 8 bases from J, with 11 bases between. The CDR3 is 13 residues long. CDR1 SGHKS and CDR2 YYEKEE come from the germline V gene (reference sequence). CDR3 nucleotide sequence: TGTGCCAGCAGCTTGGCCGGGGTCCCCGGCTACACCTTC. As protein: CASSLAGVPGYTF.

This clonotype was seen a handful of times. The chain has TRBV20-1 and TRBJ2-7, with TRBD1 as a possible D gene (6 bases). The germline V gene encodes CDR1 DFQATT and CDR2 SNEGSKA (reference sequence). V was trimmed by 1 base and J by 2 bases, leaving 12 bases between them. The CDR3 contains 14 residues. The CDR3, as DNA: TGCAGTGCTAGAGGAGGGGGATATACCTACGAGCAGTACTTC. This codes for CSARGGGYTYEQYF.

The J gene is TRBJ2-2, the V gene TRBV4-1; D ambiguous. The CDR3 totals 13 residues. The germline V and J ends were trimmed by 2 bases and 4 bases, with 5 bases remaining between them. Germline CDR1 reads MGHRA; CDR2 reads YSYEKL. CDR3 protein: CASSQPLTGELFF. The DNA of the CDR3 is TGCGCCAGCAGCCAACCTCTCACCGGGGAGCTGTTTTTT.

This clonotype was seen ten or more times. The chain employs TRBV3-1 and TRBJ2-1; 9 bases fit TRBD2. The V segment lost 6 bases and the J segment 6 bases; nucleotides outside the gene matches: 12. Germline loops: CDR1 LGHDT, CDR2 YNNKEL (reference sequence). This CDR3 contains 16 residues. The DNA for the CDR3 is TGTGCCAGCAGAAATAGCGGGGGACTTGACTTCAATGAGCAGTTCTTC. It is translated as CASRNSGGLDFNEQFF.

This clonotype was picked up a small number of times. V gene TRBV5-5 combines with J gene TRBJ2-7; D possibly matches TRBD1 or TRBD2 (5 bases each). Germline values: CDR1 SGHKS, CDR2 YYEKEE (reference sequence). This CDR3 comprises 13 residues. Trimming took 4 bases from V and 4 from J, leaving 12 bases between them. CDR3 protein: CASSVRDGYEQYF. In DNA, the CDR3 is TGTGCCAGCAGCGTCAGGGACGGATACGAGCAGTACTTC.

This sequence joins TRBV5-1 and TRBJ1-6, with a weak D call TRBD1 (5 bases). Per germline, CDR1 SGHRS and CDR2 YFSETQ. Trimming pared 2 bases from V and 10 bases from J, leaving 16 bases between. The CDR3 extends over 15 amino acids. In DNA form, the CDR3 reads TGCGCCAGCAGCTTAGGTGGGGGTAGAGAATCACCCCTCCACTTT. It yields the protein CASSLGGGRESPLHF.

In its sample, this clonotype was seen a few times. The rearrangement links TRBV6-6 to TRBJ2-2; 9 bases are a match to TRBD1. The CDR3 consists of 17 residues. The J segment lost 0 bases and the V segment lost 2 bases, leaving 4 bases of the junction unmatched. The germline gives CDR1 MNHNY, CDR2 SVGAGI (reference sequence). CDR3 coding DNA: TGTGCCAGCAGTTACGTCCGGGACAGGGCGAACACCGGGGAGCTGTTTTTT. This translates into CASSYVRDRANTGELFF.

This chain joins TRBV7-2 and TRBJ2-7; the D is unclear. The CDR3 consists of 13 residues. Per germline, CDR1 SGHTA and CDR2 FQGNSA. Trimming shortened V by 1 base and J by 4 bases, and 8 bases separated the two germline ends. DNA of the CDR3: TGTGCCAGCAGCTTAGGTGACGCTTACGAGCAGTACTTC. Protein sequence: CASSLGDAYEQYF.

This clonotype came up a few times. V gene TRBV3-1 combines with J gene TRBJ1-2; the D is unclear. This CDR3 has 15 amino acids. V dropped 0 bases and J dropped 3 bases, with 11 bases sitting between them. The V gene's germline CDR1 is LGHDT and CDR2 YNNKEL (reference sequence). CDR3 loop: CASSQEVDRYYGYTF. DNA for the CDR3: TGTGCCAGCAGCCAAGAAGTGGACCGCTACTATGGCTACACCTTC.

This clonotype has just a few counts. V is TRBV29-1 and J is TRBJ2-3; TRBD1 is a possible D gene (6 bases). V lost 6 bases and J 8 bases, leaving 12 bases between the germline ends. This CDR3 region has 11 residues. Germline loops: CDR1 SQVTM, CDR2 ANQGSEA. CDR3 amino acids: CSVRGRGTQYF. CDR3 nucleotides: TGCAGCGTGAGGGGCAGGGGTACGCAGTATTTT.

The chain links TRBV7-9 to TRBJ2-3, with D tentatively TRBD2 (5 bases). Germline V gives CDR1 SEHNR, CDR2 FQNEAQ (reference sequence). Trimming took 5 bases from V and 4 from J, leaving 10 bases between them. The CDR3 runs 13 residues. The CDR3 protein is CASSVPLADTQYF. In nucleotides, the CDR3 is TGTGCCAGCAGCGTCCCACTAGCAGATACGCAGTATTTT.

The chain links TRBV3-1 to TRBJ1-6, with 7 nucleotides matching TRBD1. Germline assignment: CDR1 LGHDT and CDR2 YNNKEL (reference sequence). The CDR3 has 14 amino acids. V lost 4 bases and J lost 7; bases outside the gene matches: 4. For the CDR3, the DNA is TGTGCCAGCAGCCTAGGGACAGAGAATTCACCCCTCCACTTT. Translation: CASSLGTENSPLHF.

This clonotype has just a few counts. V and J are TRBV7-8 and TRBJ1-2; 7 bases agree with TRBD1. The CDR3 spans 14 residues. CDR1 SGHVS and CDR2 FQNEAQ come from the germline V gene. The V gene end was trimmed by 6 bases and the J gene end by 2 bases; junction bases not matched to a gene: 6. CDR3 coding DNA: TGTGCCAGCAGTGAGGGGGCCTTAAACTATGGCTACACCTTC. Its translation: CASSEGALNYGYTF. Full variable domain (remainder filled in from reference TRBV7-8 and TRBJ1-2): GAGVSQSPRYKVAKRGQDVALRCDPISGHVSLFWYQQALGQGPEFLTYFQNEAQLDKSGLPSDRFFAERPEGSVSTLKIQRTQQEDSAVYLCASSEGALNYGYTFGSGTRLTVV.

J is TRBJ2-3 and V is TRBV6-2 or TRBV6-3, with a weak D call TRBD2 (5 bases). The CDR3 runs 13 residues. V was shortened by 9 bases and J by 1 base, with 11 bases between the two germline ends. Germline V gene data show CDR1 as MNHEY and CDR2 as SVGEGT. The CDR3 loop is CASTVGGTDTQYF. CDR3 bases: TGTGCCAGTACAGTCGGGGGCACAGATACGCAGTATTTT.

This clonotype showed up just a few times. DNA of the CDR3: TGTGCCAGCAGGCAGGGGACAGGGGTCTCTAATTCACCCCTCCACTTT. This encodes CASRQGTGVSNSPLHF. The V and J genes are TRBV12-3 or TRBV12-4 and TRBJ1-6, with TRBD1 matching over 10 bases. V was pared by 6 bases and J by 6 bases, with 8 bases of the junction left unmatched. The CDR3 extends over 16 amino acids.

The rearrangement joins TRBV3-1 to TRBJ2-3, with 9 positions matching TRBD1. The germline V gene has CDR1 LGHDT and CDR2 YNNKEL (reference sequence). This CDR3 contains 15 residues. V lost 3 bases to trimming and J lost 6 bases; unmatched junction nucleotides: 7. CDR3 nucleotide sequence: TGTGCCAGCAGCCACCTGGACAGGGGAACCGATACGCAGTATTTT. Translating it yields CASSHLDRGTDTQYF.

The J gene is TRBJ1-2, the V gene TRBV6-2 or TRBV6-3; the D gene is possibly TRBD1 (5 bases). The germline CDR1 and CDR2 sequences are MNHEY and SVGEGT. V was clipped by 8 bases and J by 2 bases, with 12 bases between them. This CDR3 has 13 residues. CDR3 amino acids: CASGTGVNYGYTF. The CDR3 coding sequence is TGTGCCAGCGGAACGGGGGTGAACTATGGCTACACCTTC.

The chain couples TRBV7-2 to TRBJ2-3; 7 bases are shared with TRBD1. CDR1 is SGHTA, CDR2 FQGNSA, per germline. This CDR3 contains 15 residues. The trim removed 2 bases at V and 1 base at J, leaving 3 bases unmatched. The CDR3 nucleotides are TGTGCCAGCAGCTTAAACAGGGGAGGCACAGATACGCAGTATTTT. It is translated as CASSLNRGGTDTQYF. The variable domain in full, completed from reference TRBV7-2 and TRBJ2-3, reads GAGVSQSPSNKVTEKGKDVELRCDPISGHTALYWYRQSLGQGLEFLIYFQGNSAPDKSGLPSDRFSAERTGGSVSTLTIQRTQQEDSAVYLCASSLNRGGTDTQYFGPGTRLTVL.

V is TRBV10-3 and J is TRBJ2-7, with D uncertain. The CDR3 has 12 amino acids. V lost 6 bases and J lost 3, with 9 bases in between. Germline V gene data show CDR1 as ENHRY and CDR2 as SYGVKD. The DNA for the CDR3 is TGTGCCATCAGCCCAGCCCTCTACGAGCAGTACTTC. Amino acid sequence: CAISPALYEQYF.

V is TRBV18 and J is TRBJ1-1; D is undetermined. CDR3 length: 13 residues. From germline, CDR1 is KGHSH and CDR2 LQKENI. The V and J ends lost 0 bases and 6 bases respectively, with 8 bases between them. CDR3 sequence reads: CASSPPGKAEAFF. The CDR3 region has the DNA TGTGCCAGCTCACCACCCGGGAAGGCTGAAGCTTTCTTT.

This clonotype was seen more than once but under ten times. The rearrangement links TRBV29-1 to TRBJ2-3; unclear D gene. V gave up 4 bases and J gave up 5 bases, with 4 bases separating them. The CDR3 has 10 amino acids. Germline loops: CDR1 SQVTM, CDR2 ANQGSEA. As DNA, the CDR3 is TGCAGCGTTGTCCAAGATACGCAGTATTTT. The encoded protein is CSVVQDTQYF.

This clonotype was picked up a small number of times. This chain uses TRBV5-1 with TRBJ2-6, with D maybe TRBD1 (5 bases). The CDR3 length is 14 residues. From germline, CDR1 is SGHRS and CDR2 YFSETQ. V shed 4 bases and J shed 2 bases, with 7 bases lying between them. The CDR3: CASSPTAGANVLTF. The CDR3 coding sequence is TGCGCCAGCAGCCCGACAGCTGGGGCCAACGTCCTGACTTTC.

The V and J genes are TRBV29-1 and TRBJ2-7; D possibly corresponds to TRBD1 (6 bases). V dropped 4 bases and J dropped 1 base, with 11 bases sitting between them. CDR3 length: 13 amino acids. Germline V lookup: CDR1 SQVTM, CDR2 ANQGSEA. DNA of the CDR3: TGCAGCGTTGCGGACAGCCTATCCTACGAGCAGTACTTC. Its translation: CSVADSLSYEQYF.

The table lists this clonotype with many counts. V is TRBV12-3 or TRBV12-4 and J is TRBJ2-2, with no clear D. The CDR3 totals 14 residues. The ends were cut back, 5 bases at V and 1 base at J, with 8 bases in the middle. The CDR3 DNA sequence: TGTGCCAGCAGTCCCCGACGGAACACCGGGGAGCTGTTTTTT. Its translation is CASSPRRNTGELFF.

The table lists this clonotype with many counts. The chain joins TRBV4-1 to TRBJ2-5; 7 bases are shared with TRBD2. The junction had 10 bases not matched to a gene; V was cut back by 2 bases and J by 4 bases. Germline V gene sequence: CDR1 MGHRA, CDR2 YSYEKL. The CDR3 runs to 16 residues. The CDR3 is CASSQRHGGGGETQYF. CDR3 nucleotide sequence: TGCGCCAGCAGCCAACGGCATGGCGGGGGAGGAGAGACCCAGTACTTC.

This clonotype was counted between two and nine times. The chain recombines TRBV5-1 with TRBJ2-2; 9 bases are a match to TRBD1. CDR1 SGHRS and CDR2 YFSETQ come from the germline V gene. The V gene end was trimmed by 4 bases and the J gene end by 8 bases; junction bases not matched to a gene: 6. This CDR3 comprises 14 residues. CDR3 protein: CASSPRTGVGELFF. The CDR3 nucleotides read TGCGCCAGCAGCCCCAGGACAGGGGTTGGGGAGCTGTTTTTT.

This chain links TRBV20-1 with TRBJ1-2, with 8 nucleotides matching TRBD1. Germline V gives CDR1 DFQATT, CDR2 SNEGSKA (reference sequence). CDR3 length: 14 residues. V shed 1 base, J shed 11 bases, and the junction held 12 bases outside the gene matches. For the CDR3, the DNA is TGCAGTGCTAGAGCCCCGGACAGGGAGGTTCAATACACCTTC. Translated, it gives CSARAPDREVQYTF.

The chain employs TRBV9 and TRBJ2-4; no firm D call. Germline CDR1 SGDLS, CDR2 YYNGEE. This CDR3 is 15 amino acids long. The germline V and J ends were trimmed by 0 bases and 1 base, with 8 bases remaining between them. The CDR3 DNA reads as TGTGCCAGCAGCGTAGATGGCTCGGCCAAAAACATTCAGTACTTC. Its translation: CASSVDGSAKNIQYF.